This TCR beta chain was recorded in a study of blood T cells in healthy people across ages. Study-wide background: Template switching recovered approximately one barcoded beta molecule for every two T cells.

Study results and limitations: Long-lived donors had more naive CD4+ cells and higher diversity than aged donors. Investigators viewed diversity estimates from one million T cells as underestimates, the study reported.

Alongside a J-beta primer mix, a sample-barcoded 5' primer served in a second PCR lasting roughly 6 to 12 cycles. Via MiXCR, TCRdb re-called the 5' RACE reads, giving one row per CDR3 protein. The sample contains 700,000 to 950,000 distinct CDR3 sequences, roughly 60% of which appear only once. The germline V gene encodes CDR1 MDHEN and CDR2 SYDVKM. V lost 6 bases, J lost 8 bases, and 22 bases lay in between. The CDR3 runs to 15 residues. A note on this clonotype: Its target is not known.

The receptor was derived from a man aged 25-45 years in good health. V usage is TRBV28 and J usage is TRBJ1-2; TRBD1 is a possible D gene (5 bases). Sequenced input: blood. CDR3 nucleotide sequence: TGTGCCAGCAGCCCCTCGAGTGCCAGGGTGTACGGCTACACCTTC. The encoded protein is CASSPSSARVYGYTF.